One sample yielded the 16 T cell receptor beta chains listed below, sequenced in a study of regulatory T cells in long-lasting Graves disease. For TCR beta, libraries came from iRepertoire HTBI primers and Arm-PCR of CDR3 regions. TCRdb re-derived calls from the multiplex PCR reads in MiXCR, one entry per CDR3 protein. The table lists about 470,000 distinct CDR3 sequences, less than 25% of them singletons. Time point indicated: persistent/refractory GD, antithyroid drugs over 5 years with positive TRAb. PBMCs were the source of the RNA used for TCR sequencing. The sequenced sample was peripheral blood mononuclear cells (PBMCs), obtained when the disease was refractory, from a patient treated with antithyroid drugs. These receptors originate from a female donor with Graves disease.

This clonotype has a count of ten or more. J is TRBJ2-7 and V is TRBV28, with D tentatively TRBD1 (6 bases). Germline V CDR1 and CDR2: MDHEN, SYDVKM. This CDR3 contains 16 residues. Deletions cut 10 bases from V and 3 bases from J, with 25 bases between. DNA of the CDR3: TGTGCCACCGAAGACAGGTCCTCCTTGGCCAACTACGAGCAGTACTTC. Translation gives CATEDRSSLANYEQYF.

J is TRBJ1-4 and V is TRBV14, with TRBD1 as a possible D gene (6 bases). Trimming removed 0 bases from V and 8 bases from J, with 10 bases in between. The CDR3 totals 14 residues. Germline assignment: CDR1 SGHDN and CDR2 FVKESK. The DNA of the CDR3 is TGTGCCAGCAGCCAAGAGGACAGACGGGAAAAACTGTTTTTT. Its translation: CASSQEDRREKLFF.

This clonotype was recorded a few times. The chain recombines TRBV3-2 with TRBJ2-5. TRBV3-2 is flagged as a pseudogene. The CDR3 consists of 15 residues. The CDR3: CASSQEEPVQETQYF. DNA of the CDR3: TGTGCCAGCAGCCAAGAGGAGCCCGTACAAGAGACCCAGTACTTC.

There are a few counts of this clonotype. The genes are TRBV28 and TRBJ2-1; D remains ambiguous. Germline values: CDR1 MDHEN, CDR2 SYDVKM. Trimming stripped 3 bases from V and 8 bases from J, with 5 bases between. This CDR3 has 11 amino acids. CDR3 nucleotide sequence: TGTGCCAGCAGTTTGATCGATGAGCAGTTCTTC. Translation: CASSLIDEQFF. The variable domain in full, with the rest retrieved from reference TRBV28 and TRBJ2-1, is DVKVTQSSRYLVKRTGEKVFLECVQDMDHENMFWYRQDPGLGLRLIYFSYDVKMKEKGDIPEGYSVSREKKERFSLILESASTNQTSMYLCASSLIDEQFFGPGTRLTVL.

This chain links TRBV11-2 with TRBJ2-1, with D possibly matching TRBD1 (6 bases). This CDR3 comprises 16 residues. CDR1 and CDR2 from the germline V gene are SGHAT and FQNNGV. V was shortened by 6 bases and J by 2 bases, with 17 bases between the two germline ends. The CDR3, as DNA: TGTGCCAGCAGTCCTCTCAGGGGTCGCCCCTACAATGAGCAGTTCTTC. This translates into CASSPLRGRPYNEQFF. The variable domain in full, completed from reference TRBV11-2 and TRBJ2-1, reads EAGVAQSPRYKIIEKRQSVAFWCNPISGHATLYWYQQILGQGPKLLIQFQNNGVVDDSQLPKDRFSAERLKGVDSTLKIQPAKLEDSAVYLCASSPLRGRPYNEQFFGPGTRLTVL.

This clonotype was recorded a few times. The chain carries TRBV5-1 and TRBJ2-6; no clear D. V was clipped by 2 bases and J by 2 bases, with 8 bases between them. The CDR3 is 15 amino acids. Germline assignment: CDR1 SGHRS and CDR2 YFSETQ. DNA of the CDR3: TGCGCCAGCAGCTTTTATGGGGCTGGGGCCAACGTCCTGACTTTC. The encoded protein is CASSFYGAGANVLTF.

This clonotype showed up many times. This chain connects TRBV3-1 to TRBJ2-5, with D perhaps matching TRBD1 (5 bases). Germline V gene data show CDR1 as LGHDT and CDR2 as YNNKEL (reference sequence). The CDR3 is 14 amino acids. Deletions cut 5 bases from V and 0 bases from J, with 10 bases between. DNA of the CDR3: TGTGCCAGCAGCTCGCGACAGAACCAAGAGACCCAGTACTTC. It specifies CASSSRQNQETQYF.

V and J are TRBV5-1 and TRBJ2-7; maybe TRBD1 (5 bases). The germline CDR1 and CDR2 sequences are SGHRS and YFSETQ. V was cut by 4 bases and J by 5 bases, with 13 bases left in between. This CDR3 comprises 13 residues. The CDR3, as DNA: TGCGCCAGCAGCCTACGACAGACCCACGAGCAGTACTTC. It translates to CASSLRQTHEQYF.

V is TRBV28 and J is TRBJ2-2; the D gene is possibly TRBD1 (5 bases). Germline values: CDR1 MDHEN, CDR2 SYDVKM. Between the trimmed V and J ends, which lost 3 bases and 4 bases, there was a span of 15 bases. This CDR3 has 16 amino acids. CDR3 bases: TGTGCCAGCAGTTTTAGTCCAGGGTTTAGCACCGGGGAGCTGTTTTTT. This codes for CASSFSPGFSTGELFF.

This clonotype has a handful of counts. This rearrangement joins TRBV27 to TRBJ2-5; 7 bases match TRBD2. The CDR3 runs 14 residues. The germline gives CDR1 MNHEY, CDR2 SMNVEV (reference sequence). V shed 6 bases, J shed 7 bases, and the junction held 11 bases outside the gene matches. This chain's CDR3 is CASRGGRAAGTQYF. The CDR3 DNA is TGTGCCAGCAGGGGTGGGAGGGCGGCGGGGACCCAGTACTTC.

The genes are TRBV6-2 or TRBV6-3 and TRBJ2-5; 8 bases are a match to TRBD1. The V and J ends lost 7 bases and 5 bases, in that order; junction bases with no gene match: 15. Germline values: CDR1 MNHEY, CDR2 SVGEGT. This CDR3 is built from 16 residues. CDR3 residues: CASTSEETGDRETQYF. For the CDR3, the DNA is TGTGCCAGCACCTCAGAAGAGACAGGGGATCGCGAGACCCAGTACTTC.

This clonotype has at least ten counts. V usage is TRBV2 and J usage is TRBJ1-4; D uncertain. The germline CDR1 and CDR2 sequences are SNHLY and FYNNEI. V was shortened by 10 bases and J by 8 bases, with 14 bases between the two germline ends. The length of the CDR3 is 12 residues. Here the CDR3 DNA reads TGTGCCACCCAAAAATCAGGAGAAAAACTGTTTTTT. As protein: CATQKSGEKLFF.

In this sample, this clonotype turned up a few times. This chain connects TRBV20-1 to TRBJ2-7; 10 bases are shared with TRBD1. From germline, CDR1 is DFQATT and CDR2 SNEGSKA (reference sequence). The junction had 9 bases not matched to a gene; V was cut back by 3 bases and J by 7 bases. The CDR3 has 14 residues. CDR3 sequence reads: CSARPGQGRSEQYF. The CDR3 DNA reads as TGCAGTGCTAGGCCGGGACAGGGGAGATCTGAGCAGTACTTC.

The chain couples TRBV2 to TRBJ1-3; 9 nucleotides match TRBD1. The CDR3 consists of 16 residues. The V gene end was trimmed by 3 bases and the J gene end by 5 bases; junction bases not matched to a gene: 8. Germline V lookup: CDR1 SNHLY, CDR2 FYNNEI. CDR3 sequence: CASSEDRGLRRNTIYF. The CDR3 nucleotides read TGTGCCAGCAGTGAGGACAGGGGTTTAAGAAGAAACACCATATATTTT.

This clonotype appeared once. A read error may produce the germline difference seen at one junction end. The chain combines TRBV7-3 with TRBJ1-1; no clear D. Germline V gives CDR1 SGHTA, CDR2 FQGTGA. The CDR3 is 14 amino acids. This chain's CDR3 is CTSSLSAGNTEAFF. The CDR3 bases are TGTACCAGCAGCTTAAGCGCCGGGAACACTGAAGCTTTCTTT.

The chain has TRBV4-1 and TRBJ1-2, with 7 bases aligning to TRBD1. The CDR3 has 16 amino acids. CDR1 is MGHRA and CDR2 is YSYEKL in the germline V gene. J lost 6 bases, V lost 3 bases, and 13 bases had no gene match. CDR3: CASSQPKQGRFHGYTF. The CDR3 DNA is TGCGCCAGCAGCCAGCCTAAACAGGGGAGGTTCCATGGCTACACCTTC.